These 8 T cell receptor beta chains came from one sample sequenced in a study of T cell responses to AZD1222 COVID-19 vaccine. TCRdb's table, derived via immunoSEQ multiplex PCR, lists solely in-frame clones and lacks some. The sample lists approximately 140,000 clones; about nine tenths were seen once. The sample was peripheral blood, taken on day 0 of AZD1222 vaccination. All receptors come from an adult in good health.

The CDR3: CASSDSILAGAKQFF. The CDR3 DNA reads TGTGCCAGCAGTGACTCGATCCTAGCGGGAGCCAAGCAGTTCTTC. The chain joins TRBV6-4 to TRBJ2-1; 10 bases are shared with TRBD2. The trim removed 0 bases at V and 11 bases at J, leaving 7 bases unmatched. Looked up from germline, CDR1 is MRHNA and CDR2 is SNTAGT. The CDR3 sequence is 15 residues long.

In DNA, the CDR3 is TGTGCCAGCAGTTACTCGGTTCGGACTAGCGGGATTACGGGCACCGGGGAGCTGTTTTTT. Encoded protein: CASSYSVRTSGITGTGELFF. The rearrangement joins TRBV6-2 or TRBV6-3 to TRBJ2-2, with 12 bases matching TRBD2. Trimming at V came to 0 bases and at J to 4 bases, leaving 12 bases not matched to a gene. Germline CDR1 and CDR2: MNHEY and SVGEGT. The CDR3 is 20 residues long.

V and J are TRBV20-1 and TRBJ2-3, with D unclear. This CDR3 is built from 11 residues. Per germline, CDR1 DFQATT and CDR2 SNEGSKA (reference sequence). V shed 5 bases and J shed 6 bases, with 9 bases lying between them. CDR3 DNA sequence: TGCAGTGCTCTCGCTGCGGATACGCAGTATTTT. This sequence encodes CSALAADTQYF.

This rearrangement joins TRBV18 to TRBJ2-7; 10 bases are a match to TRBD2. With 6 bases clipped from V and 6 bases from J, the junction kept 11 bases outside the gene matches. There are 15 residues in the CDR3. The germline V gene has CDR1 KGHSH and CDR2 LQKENI. CDR3 protein: CASSFSGLAGVEQYF. The CDR3 region has the DNA TGTGCCAGCTCCTTCAGCGGGCTAGCGGGAGTCGAGCAGTACTTC.

The chain carries TRBV28 and TRBJ1-3; perhaps TRBD1 as D (5 bases). The V end lost 7 bases, the J end lost 7 bases, and 20 bases lay between the germline ends. CDR3 length: 15 residues. Germline CDR1 and CDR2: MDHEN and SYDVKM. The CDR3 loop is CASKGALWKGNTIYF. The CDR3 bases are TGTGCCAGCAAAGGGGCTTTGTGGAAGGGGAACACCATATATTTT.

The CDR3 spells CASSAPLKPGLAGGSSYNEQFF. In DNA, the CDR3 is TGTGCCAGCAGTGCGCCCCTTAAACCGGGACTAGCGGGGGGGAGCTCCTACAATGAGCAGTTCTTC. The chain recombines TRBV28 with TRBJ2-1, with 16 bases lining up with TRBD2. J was trimmed by 0 bases and V by 5 bases; bases with no gene match: 16. The CDR3 runs to 22 residues. Germline V gene data show CDR1 as MDHEN and CDR2 as SYDVKM.

This clone was counted once. The rearrangement joins TRBV3-1 (or the pseudogene TRBV3-2) to TRBJ2-1, with D perhaps being TRBD1 or TRBD2 (6 bases each). This CDR3 has 16 amino acids. Germline assignment: CDR1 LGHDT and CDR2 YNNKEL (reference sequence). V lost 4 bases and J lost 9, with 22 bases in between. In nucleotides, the CDR3 is TGTGCCAGCAGCCCTTCACCGGGACTTGAGGGGGGTGAGCAGTTCTTC. It yields the protein CASSPSPGLEGGEQFF.

The chain recombines TRBV11-3 with TRBJ2-3; 7 positions agree with TRBD1. Germline CDR1 and CDR2: SGHNT and YENEEA. The CDR3 extends over 16 amino acids. Losses at the gene ends were 4 bases for V and 3 bases for J; bases not matched to a gene: 10. As DNA, the CDR3 is TGTGCCAGCAGCTACATGGGACAGCTCACGACAGATACGCAGTATTTT. Translation gives CASSYMGQLTTDTQYF. The full variable domain, rest sourced from reference TRBV11-3 and TRBJ2-3, is EAGVVQSPRYKIIEKKQPVAFWCNPISGHNTLYWYLQNLGQGPELLIRYENEEAVDDSQLPKDRFSAERLKGVDSTLKIQPAELGDSAVYLCASSYMGQLTTDTQYFGPGTRLTVL.